The rows below give T cell receptor beta chains drawn from one sample of a study of blood T cell repertoires in COVID-19. The repertoire was sequenced with immunoSEQ multiplex PCR; TCRdb's copy has only in-frame clones and lacks some. This sample has a few hundred thousand clones, with 80% to 90% found just once. Sequenced sample: peripheral blood. Source of these receptors: a man aged 40-49 years who had recovered from COVID-19. Each CDR3 is given with its conserved first and last residue. A D gene is named only where the DNA matches it firmly. Only some rows state a clone size, as once, few, many or a class for expanded clones.

CDR3 DNA: TGTGCCAGCAGCGTAAGGGGGGGCCTTGGCTACACCTTC
CDR3 protein: CASSVRGGLGYTF
J gene: TRBJ1-2
clone size: .
V gene: TRBV9
D gene: .

CDR3 DNA: TGTGCCAGCAGCCAAGATCCCGGCCAGGGCTTGGCTGGCTACACCTTC
CDR3 protein: CASSQDPGQGLAGYTF
J gene: TRBJ1-2
clone size: .
V gene: TRBV14
D gene: .

CDR3 DNA: TGTGCCAGCTCACCACCGGCGGAGGAGGTTACAGATACGCAGTATTTT
CDR3 protein: CASSPPAEEVTDTQYF
J gene: TRBJ2-3
clone size: .
V gene: TRBV18
D gene: .

CDR3 DNA: TGTGCCAGCAGCCCTCGACAGGGATGGTTTGGCTACACCTTC
CDR3 protein: CASSPRQGWFGYTF
J gene: TRBJ1-2
clone size: .
V gene: TRBV11-3
D gene: TRBD1

CDR3 DNA: TGTGCCAGCAGCCTTCAGACTAGCGGGGTAGTAGATACGCAGTATTTT
CDR3 protein: CASSLQTSGVVDTQYF
J gene: TRBJ2-3
clone size: .
V gene: TRBV3-1/TRBV3-2
D gene: TRBD2

CDR3 DNA: TGTGCCATCGGGGCGGGGGGCACAGATACGCAGTATTTT
CDR3 protein: CAIGAGGTDTQYF
J gene: TRBJ2-3
clone size: .
V gene: TRBV10-3
D gene: TRBD2

CDR3 DNA: TGTGCCAGCGGCTCCGAAACTAGCGGGAGGATATTCGAGCAGTACTTC
CDR3 protein: CASGSETSGRIFEQYF
J gene: TRBJ2-7
clone size: .
V gene: TRBV27
D gene: TRBD2

CDR3 DNA: TGTGCCAGCAGCTTTGAGAGCTCCTATAATTCACCCCTCCACTTT
CDR3 protein: CASSFESSYNSPLHF
J gene: TRBJ1-6
clone size: few
V gene: TRBV7-8
D gene: .

CDR3 DNA: TGTGCCAGCAGGCTCACGTACACAGGGAATCAGCCCCAGCATTTT
CDR3 protein: CASRLTYTGNQPQHF
J gene: TRBJ1-5
clone size: .
V gene: TRBV6-5
D gene: .

CDR3 DNA: TGTGCCAAAGATCAGGGGGCAGCTGACTATGGCTACACCTTC
CDR3 protein: CAKDQGAADYGYTF
J gene: TRBJ1-2
clone size: .
V gene: TRBV30
D gene: TRBD1

CDR3 DNA: TGTGCCAGCAGCCCCCCCCTTTATGGAGCGGGACACACAGATACGCAGTATTTT
CDR3 protein: CASSPPLYGAGHTDTQYF
J gene: TRBJ2-3
clone size: .
V gene: TRBV3-1/TRBV3-2
D gene: .

CDR3 DNA: TGTGCCAGCAGCTTAGACCGGGACAGCGAAGCTTTCTTT
CDR3 protein: CASSLDRDSEAFF
J gene: TRBJ1-1
clone size: .
V gene: TRBV7-2
D gene: TRBD1

CDR3 DNA: TGTGCCAGCAGCTTAGCCGAGGGGAACACTGAAGCTTTCTTT
CDR3 protein: CASSLAEGNTEAFF
J gene: TRBJ1-1
clone size: .
V gene: TRBV7-8
D gene: .

CDR3 DNA: TGCGCCAGCAGCCACGGACGACAGACAACTAATGAAAAACTGTTTTTT
CDR3 protein: CASSHGRQTTNEKLFF
J gene: TRBJ1-4
clone size: once
V gene: TRBV4-1
D gene: .

CDR3 DNA: TGTGCCAGCAGTGAAGTGGGGGTTTTTGTGGGAGGAAACATTCAGTACTTC
CDR3 protein: CASSEVGVFVGGNIQYF
J gene: TRBJ2-4
clone size: .
V gene: TRBV6-1
D gene: .

CDR3 DNA: TGTGCCAGCAGTGCTCGTCGCCGGGGACTAGCGGGAGGCAATGAGCAGTTCTTC
CDR3 protein: CASSARRRGLAGGNEQFF
J gene: TRBJ2-1
clone size: .
V gene: TRBV2
D gene: TRBD2

CDR3 DNA: TGTGCCAGCAGCGGCCGACAGGGGGCAGGGGAAAAACTGTTTTTT
CDR3 protein: CASSGRQGAGEKLFF
J gene: TRBJ1-4
clone size: .
V gene: TRBV5-6
D gene: TRBD1

CDR3 DNA: TGTGCCAGCAGCACGGGACAGGGGCATCGGGAGCAGTACTTC
CDR3 protein: CASSTGQGHREQYF
J gene: TRBJ2-7
clone size: .
V gene: TRBV5-4
D gene: TRBD1

CDR3 DNA: TGCAGCGTTGGGGGGGGCCCCAATCAGCCCCAGCATTTT
CDR3 protein: CSVGGGPNQPQHF
J gene: TRBJ1-5
clone size: .
V gene: TRBV29-1
D gene: .

CDR3 DNA: TGTGCCAGCAGCCTTGGACTAGCAGGTCACGAGCAGTACTTC
CDR3 protein: CASSLGLAGHEQYF
J gene: TRBJ2-7
clone size: .
V gene: TRBV3-1/TRBV3-2
D gene: TRBD2

CDR3 DNA: TGTGCCAGCAGCTTAGGTGCGGGAGGGCCGGAAGAGACCCAGTACTTC
CDR3 protein: CASSLGAGGPEETQYF
J gene: TRBJ2-5
clone size: .
V gene: TRBV11-3
D gene: TRBD2

CDR3 DNA: TGTGCCACCTCGATCCGTAGCGGGAGCACAGATACGCAGTATTTT
CDR3 protein: CATSIRSGSTDTQYF
J gene: TRBJ2-3
clone size: .
V gene: TRBV6-5
D gene: TRBD2

CDR3 DNA: TGTGCCAGCAGTCTTACAGGGATCGGGGGCTACACCTTC
CDR3 protein: CASSLTGIGGYTF
J gene: TRBJ1-2
clone size: .
V gene: TRBV28
D gene: .

CDR3 DNA: TGTGCCAGCAGCCAACCTGGGCCCTATCAGCCCCAGCATTTT
CDR3 protein: CASSQPGPYQPQHF
J gene: TRBJ1-5
clone size: once
V gene: TRBV7-2
D gene: .

CDR3 DNA: TGCGCCAGCAGCCAGGGGACAGGGTTCAAAGGAGACGTGAACACTGAAGCTTTCTTT
CDR3 protein: CASSQGTGFKGDVNTEAFF
J gene: TRBJ1-1
clone size: .
V gene: TRBV4-3
D gene: TRBD1

CDR3 DNA: TGCGCCAGCAGCTTGGGACAGGGGATCATGAACACTGAAGCTTTCTTT
CDR3 protein: CASSLGQGIMNTEAFF
J gene: TRBJ1-1
clone size: .
V gene: TRBV5-1
D gene: TRBD1

CDR3 DNA: TGTGCCTGGTGCAGGGACTGGGGTCAGCCCCAGCATTTT
CDR3 protein: CAWCRDWGQPQHF
J gene: TRBJ1-5
clone size: .
V gene: TRBV30
D gene: .

CDR3 DNA: TGTGCCATCAGTGAGCCCGAAGGCCGGGGGCAAGAGACCCAGTACTTC
CDR3 protein: CAISEPEGRGQETQYF
J gene: TRBJ2-5
clone size: .
V gene: TRBV10-3
D gene: .

CDR3 DNA: TGTGCCAACTCGCAGGGGGATAGCGACAATGAGCAGTTCTTC
CDR3 protein: CANSQGDSDNEQFF
J gene: TRBJ2-1
clone size: .
V gene: TRBV10-3
D gene: TRBD1

CDR3 DNA: TGTGCCAGCAGCAAAGCCAGAGGAACTAGCTATATCATTGGGGAGCTGTTTTTT
CDR3 protein: CASSKARGTSYIIGELFF
J gene: TRBJ2-2
clone size: few
V gene: TRBV21-1
D gene: .

CDR3 DNA: TGTGCCAGCAGCCAGTTCTCCGGGACTAGCGACATTCAGTACTTC
CDR3 protein: CASSQFSGTSDIQYF
J gene: TRBJ2-4
clone size: .
V gene: TRBV7-6
D gene: TRBD2

CDR3 DNA: TGTGCCAGCAGTTACGAGGCAGACGCTAACTATGGCTACACCTTC
CDR3 protein: CASSYEADANYGYTF
J gene: TRBJ1-2
clone size: .
V gene: TRBV6-5
D gene: .

CDR3 DNA: TGTGCCAGTAGTATAGTGGCAGGCCCTGGGGCCAACGTCCTGACTTTC
CDR3 protein: CASSIVAGPGANVLTF
J gene: TRBJ2-6
clone size: .
V gene: TRBV19
D gene: .

CDR3 DNA: TGTGCCATCAGTGAGTACAGGGACACAGATACGCAGTATTTT
CDR3 protein: CAISEYRDTDTQYF
J gene: TRBJ2-3
clone size: .
V gene: TRBV10-3
D gene: .

CDR3 DNA: TGTGCCAGCAGGCCTATCCCCTTCGGCGGTAGCGGGAGCTACGAGCAGTACTTC
CDR3 protein: CASRPIPFGGSGSYEQYF
J gene: TRBJ2-7
clone size: .
V gene: TRBV5-4
D gene: TRBD2

CDR3 DNA: TGTGCCAGCAGCCAAGATTTGGGCCTCGGGACGAACACCGGGGAGCTGTTTTTT
CDR3 protein: CASSQDLGLGTNTGELFF
J gene: TRBJ2-2
clone size: .
V gene: TRBV3-1/TRBV3-2
D gene: .

CDR3 DNA: TGTGCCAGCAGTCAGGGGAGCAATCAGCCCCAGCATTTT
CDR3 protein: CASSQGSNQPQHF
J gene: TRBJ1-5
clone size: once
V gene: TRBV6-2/TRBV6-3
D gene: .

CDR3 DNA: TGTGCCAGCATGCAGACTACCAACGACCTCCCCCAGTACTTC
CDR3 protein: CASMQTTNDLPQYF
J gene: TRBJ2-5
clone size: .
V gene: TRBV6-5
D gene: .

CDR3 DNA: TGTGCCAGCAGTTCACAGGGGGCTGCTGAAGCTTTCTTT
CDR3 protein: CASSSQGAAEAFF
J gene: TRBJ1-1
clone size: .
V gene: TRBV12-3/TRBV12-4
D gene: TRBD1

CDR3 DNA: TGTGCCAGCAGTGCCCGAAGCGGGGGGGCCACCGGGGAGCTGTTTTTT
CDR3 protein: CASSARSGGATGELFF
J gene: TRBJ2-2
clone size: .
V gene: TRBV6-1
D gene: TRBD2

CDR3 DNA: TGTGCCAGCTCTTCCGGGGCCGAGGGGGGGCGCACTGAAGCTTTCTTT
CDR3 protein: CASSSGAEGGRTEAFF
J gene: TRBJ1-1
clone size: once
V gene: TRBV18
D gene: .

CDR3 DNA: TGTGCCAGCAGCTCGAACAGGGTGGAAAAGGACCAGTACTTC
CDR3 protein: CASSSNRVEKDQYF
J gene: TRBJ2-5
clone size: .
V gene: TRBV7-9
D gene: .

CDR3 DNA: TGTGCCAGCAGCATAGGTGGGACAGCAGGTCCGCCCCAGCATTTT
CDR3 protein: CASSIGGTAGPPQHF
J gene: TRBJ1-5
clone size: .
V gene: TRBV11-2
D gene: TRBD1

CDR3 DNA: TGTGCCACCAGCCGCCAGTCCGGGACAGGGTATTTTCGAACCCTCCACTTT
CDR3 protein: CATSRQSGTGYFRTLHF
J gene: TRBJ1-6
clone size: once
V gene: TRBV15
D gene: TRBD1

CDR3 DNA: TGCGCCAGCACCACAGGGGGCGCGTACGAGCAGTACTTC
CDR3 protein: CASTTGGAYEQYF
J gene: TRBJ2-7
clone size: .
V gene: TRBV5-1
D gene: TRBD1

CDR3 DNA: TGTGCCAGTAGATTTGGGCCCGGGAACACTGAAGCTTTCTTT
CDR3 protein: CASRFGPGNTEAFF
J gene: TRBJ1-1
clone size: .
V gene: TRBV19
D gene: .

CDR3 DNA: TGTGCCAGCAGCCACCAGCCTGGGACTAGCGCCTCCTACGAGCAGTACTTC
CDR3 protein: CASSHQPGTSASYEQYF
J gene: TRBJ2-7
clone size: .
V gene: TRBV27
D gene: TRBD2

CDR3 DNA: TGTGCCTGGAGTAGCGGGGGAGGGGATACGTTCTTC
CDR3 protein: CAWSSGGGDTFF
J gene: TRBJ2-1
clone size: .
V gene: TRBV30
D gene: TRBD2

CDR3 DNA: TGTGCCAGCACGGGAAGTGGGCGGGCAGGATTAGATACGCAGTATTTT
CDR3 protein: CASTGSGRAGLDTQYF
J gene: TRBJ2-3
clone size: .
V gene: TRBV9
D gene: .

CDR3 DNA: TGTGCCAGCAGGGCGGACAGGGCCCTAGGCACTGAAGCTTTCTTT
CDR3 protein: CASRADRALGTEAFF
J gene: TRBJ1-1
clone size: once
V gene: TRBV7-9
D gene: TRBD1

CDR3 DNA: TGTGCCAGCAGTGGAGACCTAGGTGCCTGGGGAGGCAATGAGCAGTTCTTC
CDR3 protein: CASSGDLGAWGGNEQFF
J gene: TRBJ2-1
clone size: once
V gene: TRBV2
D gene: .

CDR3 DNA: TGTGCCAGCGGAAGAAAAGACAGGGGGTACTCCTACGAGCAGTACTTC
CDR3 protein: CASGRKDRGYSYEQYF
J gene: TRBJ2-7
clone size: .
V gene: TRBV2
D gene: TRBD1

CDR3 DNA: TGTGCCAGCAGCTTCACAGGGGGTTCCGCTGAAGCTTTCTTT
CDR3 protein: CASSFTGGSAEAFF
J gene: TRBJ1-1
clone size: .
V gene: TRBV7-9
D gene: TRBD1

CDR3 DNA: TGTGCCAGCACCTACAGGGACGAGCAGTACTTC
CDR3 protein: CASTYRDEQYF
J gene: TRBJ2-7
clone size: .
V gene: TRBV5-4
D gene: .

CDR3 DNA: TGTGCCAGCAGCGCTGGGACTAGCGGGGGGTTGCAGTACTTC
CDR3 protein: CASSAGTSGGLQYF
J gene: TRBJ2-7
clone size: .
V gene: TRBV9
D gene: TRBD2

CDR3 DNA: TGTGCCAGCAGCTTGAAAATATGGAACACTGAAGCTTTCTTT
CDR3 protein: CASSLKIWNTEAFF
J gene: TRBJ1-1
clone size: once
V gene: TRBV5-8
D gene: .

CDR3 DNA: TGTGCCAGCAGTTTAGTGCAGGGTGAAGGCACCGGGGAGCTGTTTTTT
CDR3 protein: CASSLVQGEGTGELFF
J gene: TRBJ2-2
clone size: .
V gene: TRBV27
D gene: .

CDR3 DNA: TGTGCCAGCAGCTTAAGCGGGGGGTTCGCCTACAATGAGCAGTTCTTC
CDR3 protein: CASSLSGGFAYNEQFF
J gene: TRBJ2-1
clone size: .
V gene: TRBV11-2
D gene: TRBD2

CDR3 DNA: TGTGCCAGCAGTTACTCGACAGGGGGGGGTCAGGGCTACACCTTC
CDR3 protein: CASSYSTGGGQGYTF
J gene: TRBJ1-2
clone size: .
V gene: TRBV6-6
D gene: TRBD1

CDR3 DNA: TGTGCCAGCAGTTACCTCCAGGGAACCTATGGCTACACCTTC
CDR3 protein: CASSYLQGTYGYTF
J gene: TRBJ1-2
clone size: .
V gene: TRBV6-2/TRBV6-3
D gene: .